This T cell receptor (beta chain) was captured by sequencing in a study of beta chain features in type 1 diabetes. Study findings and constraints: Shortening that was moderate but significant affected the TCRB CDR3s of Type 1 diabetes patients in all four CD4+ subsets.

V lost 5 bases and J lost 8; bases outside the gene matches: 13. Germline V CDR1 and CDR2: MNHEY, SMNVEV (reference sequence). The CDR3 covers 16 residues. Isolated RNA was reverse transcribed in full, so expressed TCRB transcripts were sequenced. TCRdb's copy holds only in-frame clones and misses some; the assay was immunoSEQ multiplex PCR. The table has hundreds of thousands of clones, more than 13% seen once. A word on this clone: Its antigen is currently unknown.

Sequenced: naive CD4+ T cells from blood. This TCR derives from a man aged 18 to 29 with type 1 diabetes. The chain recombines TRBV27 with TRBJ1-1; 11 bases map to TRBD1. The CDR3 here is CASSPNSRDRGVEAFF. The CDR3 DNA reads TGTGCCAGCAGTCCAAATTCAAGGGACAGGGGGGTCGAAGCTTTCTTT.